Sequencing of this T cell receptor beta chain was carried out in a study of a mutant IDH1 vaccine in newly diagnosed glioma. Overall study context: Either 4-6 weeks after radiotherapy alone or alongside temozolomide, vaccination was begun. There were approximately 60% males and approximately 38% females among treated patients, whose mean age was approximately 40 years. Study-level points and caveats: Whatever changes occurred in top peripheral T cell clonotypes seemed unrelated to pseudoprogression.

The sample's time point: week 5, during vaccination. All doses held 300 ug of mutant IDH1 20-mer peptide, with topical imiquimod. Sequencing used immunoSEQ multiplex PCR; TCRdb keeps in-frame clones, though not all of them. In the table there are about 30,000 clones, roughly 87% of which are singletons. Notes on this clone: No antigen is known for it.

The sample here was peripheral blood mononuclear cells (PBMCs), taken from a glioma patient whose treatment included an IDH1 peptide vaccine. The receptor was derived from a woman aged 35 to 49 with glioma. Some clones in this sample may be carry-over from other donors' samples.

The CDR3 loop is CASSLHPLAEDEQFF. The CDR3 DNA reads TGTGCCAGCAGCCTCCACCCGCTAGCGGAGGATGAGCAGTTCTTC. V usage is TRBV28 and J usage is TRBJ2-1, with 7 bases aligning to TRBD2. The CDR3 extends over 15 amino acids. From germline, CDR1 is MDHEN and CDR2 SYDVKM. Trimming took 6 bases from V and 8 from J; bases not matched to a gene: 13.